The T cell receptor (beta chain) described here comes from a study of T cell clonality in common variable immunodeficiency. Findings and caveats of the study: Compared with controls, CVID subjects had fewer shared TCRbeta clones. CVID subjects showed higher TCRbeta clonality than healthy controls. What drives increased CVID clonality needs T cell subpopulation sequencing.

Germline V gives CDR1 WNHNN, CDR2 SYGVQD (reference sequence). The CDR3 covers 14 residues. Trimming left V 6 bases short and J 1 base short, with 12 bases between. Sequenced by immunoSEQ multiplex PCR; TCRdb stores in-frame clones only, minus some. The sample is made up of roughly 55,000 clones, none counted only once. This clone was observed at least ten times. What it binds is unknown. The CDR3 is cut off 3 residues early in the read; its end comes from the germline J gene. This TCR was recovered from a person aged 18 to 75 in good health. The sample was peripheral blood mononuclear cells. The chain employs TRBV10-1 and TRBJ1-1, with a possible D match to TRBD1 (6 bases). The DNA read from the CDR3 is TGCGCCAGCAGGAGGGACACAACGAACACTGAA. The encoded protein is CASRRDTTNTE. The complete CDR3 sequence is CASRRDTTNTEAFF.